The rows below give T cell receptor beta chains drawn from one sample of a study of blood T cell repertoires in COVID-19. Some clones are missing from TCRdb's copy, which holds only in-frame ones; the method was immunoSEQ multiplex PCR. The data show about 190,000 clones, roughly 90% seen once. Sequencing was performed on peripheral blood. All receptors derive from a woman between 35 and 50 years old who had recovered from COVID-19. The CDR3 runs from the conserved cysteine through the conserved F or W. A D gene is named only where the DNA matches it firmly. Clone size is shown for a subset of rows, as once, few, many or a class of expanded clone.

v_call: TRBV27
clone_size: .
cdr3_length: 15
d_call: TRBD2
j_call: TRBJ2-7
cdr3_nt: TGTGCCAGCAGTTCTGGGACTAGCGGGACATCGATGCAGTACTTC
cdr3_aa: CASSSGTSGTSMQYF

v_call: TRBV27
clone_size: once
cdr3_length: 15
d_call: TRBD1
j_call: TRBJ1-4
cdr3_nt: TGTGCCAGCCTTGACACGACAGGGGAGAATGAAAAACTGTTTTTT
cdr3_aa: CASLDTTGENEKLFF

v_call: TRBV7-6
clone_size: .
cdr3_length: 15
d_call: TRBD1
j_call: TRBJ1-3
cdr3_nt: TGTGCCAGCGGGAGGTGGCAGGGGGGCGGAAACACCATATATTTT
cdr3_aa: CASGRWQGGGNTIYF

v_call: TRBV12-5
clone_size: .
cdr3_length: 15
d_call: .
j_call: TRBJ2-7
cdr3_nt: TGTGCTAGCTCTTCTTCGGGTATGAGCTCCTACGAGCAGTACTTC
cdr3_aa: CASSSSGMSSYEQYF

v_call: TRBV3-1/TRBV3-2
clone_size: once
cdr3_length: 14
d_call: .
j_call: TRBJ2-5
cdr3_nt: TGTGCCAGCAGCCAAGACGGAGCCTCAGAGACCCAGTACTTC
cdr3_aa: CASSQDGASETQYF

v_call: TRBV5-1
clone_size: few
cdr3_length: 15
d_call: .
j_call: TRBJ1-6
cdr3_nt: TGCGCCAGCAGCTTGGGGTGGGAGCAGAATTCACCCCTCCACTTT
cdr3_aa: CASSLGWEQNSPLHF

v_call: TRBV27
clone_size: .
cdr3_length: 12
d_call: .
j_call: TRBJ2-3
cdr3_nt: TGTGCCAGCAGTTTACCGGGAGACCCTCAGTATTTT
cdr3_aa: CASSLPGDPQYF

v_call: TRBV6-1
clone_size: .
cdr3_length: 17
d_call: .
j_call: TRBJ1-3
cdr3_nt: TGTGCCAGCAGTGTTTCTGGGCAGGTCTACTCTGGAAACACCATATATTTT
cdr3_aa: CASSVSGQVYSGNTIYF

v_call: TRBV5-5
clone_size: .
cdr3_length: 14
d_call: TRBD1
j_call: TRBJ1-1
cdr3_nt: TGTGCCAGCAGTTTGACAGGGTTCGAAACTGAAGCTTTCTTT
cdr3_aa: CASSLTGFETEAFF

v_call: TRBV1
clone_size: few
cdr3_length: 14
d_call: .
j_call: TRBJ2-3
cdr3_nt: TGCACCAGCAGCCCACAGGGAAGCACAGATACGCAGTATTTT
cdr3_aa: CTSSPQGSTDTQYF

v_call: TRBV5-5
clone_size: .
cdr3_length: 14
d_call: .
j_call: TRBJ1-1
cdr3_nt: TGTGCCAGCAGCTCGAGGCGGGGGAACACTGAAGCTTTCTTT
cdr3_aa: CASSSRRGNTEAFF

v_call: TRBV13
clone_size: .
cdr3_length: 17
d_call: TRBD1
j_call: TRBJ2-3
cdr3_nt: TGTGCCAGCAGCTTAGGCCGGGGGACAGGGATTTCGGATACGCAGTATTTT
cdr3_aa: CASSLGRGTGISDTQYF

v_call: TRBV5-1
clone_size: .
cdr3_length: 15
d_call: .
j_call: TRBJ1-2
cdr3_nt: TGCGCCAGCAGCTTGGCCGGTCACCCTCGCGATGGCTACACCTTC
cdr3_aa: CASSLAGHPRDGYTF

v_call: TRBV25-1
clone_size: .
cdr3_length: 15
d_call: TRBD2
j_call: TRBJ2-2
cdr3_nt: TGTGCCAGCAGTGGGCGGACTAGCGGCACCGGGGAGCTGTTTTTT
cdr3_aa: CASSGRTSGTGELFF

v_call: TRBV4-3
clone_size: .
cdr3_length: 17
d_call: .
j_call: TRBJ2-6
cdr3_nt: TGCGCCAGCAGCCAAGGAGGGCCCTTCTCTGGGGCCAACGTCCTGACTTTC
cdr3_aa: CASSQGGPFSGANVLTF

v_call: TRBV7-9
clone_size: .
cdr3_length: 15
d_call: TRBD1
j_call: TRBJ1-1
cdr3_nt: TGTGCCAGCAGCTCTGCAGGGGGCGCGTACACTGAAGCTTTCTTT
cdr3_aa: CASSSAGGAYTEAFF

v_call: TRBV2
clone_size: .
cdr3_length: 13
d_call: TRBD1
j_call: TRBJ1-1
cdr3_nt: TGTGCCAGCGCTCAGGGGGAGGATACTGAAGCTTTCTTT
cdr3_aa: CASAQGEDTEAFF

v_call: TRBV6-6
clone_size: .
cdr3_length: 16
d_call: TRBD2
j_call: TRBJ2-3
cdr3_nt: TGTGCCAGCAGTTACTCGACTAGCGGAGCGGAAGATACGCAGTATTTT
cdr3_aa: CASSYSTSGAEDTQYF

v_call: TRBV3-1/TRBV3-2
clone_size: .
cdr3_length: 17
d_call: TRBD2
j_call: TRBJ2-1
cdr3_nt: TGTGCCAGCAGCCACATAGCGGGAGGGATCTCCTACAATGAGCAGTTCTTC
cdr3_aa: CASSHIAGGISYNEQFF

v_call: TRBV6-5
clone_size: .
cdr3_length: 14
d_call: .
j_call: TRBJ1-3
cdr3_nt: TGTGCCAGCAGTTACTCGGCCTCTGGAAACACCATATATTTT
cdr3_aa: CASSYSASGNTIYF

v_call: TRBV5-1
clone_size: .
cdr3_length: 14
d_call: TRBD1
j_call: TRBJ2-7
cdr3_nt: TGCGCCAGCAGCCCCGGGACAGGGGCCTACGAGCAGTACTTC
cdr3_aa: CASSPGTGAYEQYF

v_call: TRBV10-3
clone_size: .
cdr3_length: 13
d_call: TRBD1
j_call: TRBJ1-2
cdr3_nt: TGTGCCGGCCGGGACAGGAATAACTATGGCTACACCTTC
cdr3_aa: CAGRDRNNYGYTF

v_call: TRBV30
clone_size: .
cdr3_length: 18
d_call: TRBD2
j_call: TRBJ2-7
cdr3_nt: TGTGCCTGGAGGGAAACTAGCGGGAGCCGGGTTGGAGCCTACGAGCAGTACTTC
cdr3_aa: CAWRETSGSRVGAYEQYF

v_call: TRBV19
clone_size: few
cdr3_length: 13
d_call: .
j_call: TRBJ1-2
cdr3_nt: TGTGCCAGTAGTCCTAGCCTTGACTATGGCTACACCTTC
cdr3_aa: CASSPSLDYGYTF

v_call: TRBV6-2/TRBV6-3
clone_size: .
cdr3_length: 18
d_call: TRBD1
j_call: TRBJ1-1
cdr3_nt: TGTGCCAGCAGTTACAACCCGAGGTCGGGACAGCAGAACACTGAAGCTTTCTTT
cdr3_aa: CASSYNPRSGQQNTEAFF

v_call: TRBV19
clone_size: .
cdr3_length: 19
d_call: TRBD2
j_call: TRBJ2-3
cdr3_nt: TGTGCCAGTAGTATATCCCTTACGGGAGGTCTGACTAGCACAGATACGCAGTATTTT
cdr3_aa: CASSISLTGGLTSTDTQYF

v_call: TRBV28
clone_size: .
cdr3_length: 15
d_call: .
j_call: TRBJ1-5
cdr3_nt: TGTGCCAGCAGTTTATCGGGTCGGACAGCCCAGCCCCAGCATTTT
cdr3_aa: CASSLSGRTAQPQHF

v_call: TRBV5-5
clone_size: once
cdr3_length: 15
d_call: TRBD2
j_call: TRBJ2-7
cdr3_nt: TGTGCCAGCAGCTTAGAATGGGGCGGGAGCGACGAGCAGTACTTC
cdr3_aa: CASSLEWGGSDEQYF

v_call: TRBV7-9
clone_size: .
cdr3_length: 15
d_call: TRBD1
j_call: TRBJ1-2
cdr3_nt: TGTGCCAGCAGCTTATTCCGGGACAGGGGGAACGGCTACACCTTC
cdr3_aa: CASSLFRDRGNGYTF

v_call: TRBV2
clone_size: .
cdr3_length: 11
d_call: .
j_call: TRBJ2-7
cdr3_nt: TGTGCCAGCAGTGAACTTTACGAGCAGTACTTC
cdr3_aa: CASSELYEQYF

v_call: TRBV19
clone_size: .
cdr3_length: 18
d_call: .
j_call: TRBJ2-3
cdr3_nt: TGTGCCAGTAGTATAGATCTCCCCGGGGGAGTTAGCACAGATACGCAGTATTTT
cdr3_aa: CASSIDLPGGVSTDTQYF

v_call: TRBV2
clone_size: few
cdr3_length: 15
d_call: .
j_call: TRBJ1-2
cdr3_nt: TGTGCCAGCAAGGAACAGGCGACTCTCAACTATGGCTACACCTTC
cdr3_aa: CASKEQATLNYGYTF

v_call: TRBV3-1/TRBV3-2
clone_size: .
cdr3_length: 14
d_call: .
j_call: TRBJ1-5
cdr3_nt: TGTGCCAGCAGCCAATCCGGGGGCAATCAGCCCCAGCATTTT
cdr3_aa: CASSQSGGNQPQHF

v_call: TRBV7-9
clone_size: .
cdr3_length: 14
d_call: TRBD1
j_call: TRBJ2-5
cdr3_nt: TGTGCCAGCAGCTCCGTCGAGGGGGCGCAGACCCAGTACTTC
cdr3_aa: CASSSVEGAQTQYF

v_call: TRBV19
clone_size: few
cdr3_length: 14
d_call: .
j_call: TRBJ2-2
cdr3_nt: TGTGCCAGTAGTATGGGACTCTGGGTCGGGGAGCTGTTTTTT
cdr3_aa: CASSMGLWVGELFF

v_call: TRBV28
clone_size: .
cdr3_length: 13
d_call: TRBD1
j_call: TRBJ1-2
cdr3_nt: TGTGCCAGCAGGCCGGGACAGATCTATGGCTACACCTTC
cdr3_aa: CASRPGQIYGYTF

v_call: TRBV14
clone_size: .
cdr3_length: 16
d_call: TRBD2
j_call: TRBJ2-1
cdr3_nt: TGTGCCAGCAGCCAAGATAGTGTGGCCGCGGGGGATGAGCAGTTCTTC
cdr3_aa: CASSQDSVAAGDEQFF

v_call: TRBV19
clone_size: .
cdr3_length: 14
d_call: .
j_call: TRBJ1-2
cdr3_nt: TGTGCCAGTAGTATGCTCCAGGGGATCTATGGCTACACCTTC
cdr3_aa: CASSMLQGIYGYTF

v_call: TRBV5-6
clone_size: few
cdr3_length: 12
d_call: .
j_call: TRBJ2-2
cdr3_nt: TGTGCCAGCAGCCGGAGGAGGGGGGAGCTGTTTTTT
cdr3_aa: CASSRRRGELFF

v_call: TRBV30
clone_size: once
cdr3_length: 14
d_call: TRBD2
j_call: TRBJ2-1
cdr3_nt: TGTGCCTGGAGTGTAGGAACCGGGACTAGCGAGCAGTTCTTC
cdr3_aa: CAWSVGTGTSEQFF

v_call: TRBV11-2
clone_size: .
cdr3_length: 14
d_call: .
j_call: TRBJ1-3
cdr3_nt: TGTGCCAGCAGTCACGGGGAGCCTCCCTACACCATATATTTT
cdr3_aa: CASSHGEPPYTIYF

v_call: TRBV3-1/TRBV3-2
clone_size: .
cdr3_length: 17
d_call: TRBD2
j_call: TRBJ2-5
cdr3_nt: TGTGCCAGCAGCCAAGGGGCTAGCGGGAGTCTTGGAGAGACCCAGTACTTC
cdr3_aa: CASSQGASGSLGETQYF

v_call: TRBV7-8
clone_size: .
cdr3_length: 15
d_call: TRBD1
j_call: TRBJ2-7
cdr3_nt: TGTGCCAGCAGCTTAACCGGGACAGGGGGCTACGAGCAGTACTTC
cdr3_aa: CASSLTGTGGYEQYF

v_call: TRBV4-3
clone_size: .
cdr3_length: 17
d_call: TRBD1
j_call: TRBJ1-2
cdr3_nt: TGCGCCAGCAGCCACCCGAAGGACAGGGGTAGAAACTATGGCTACACCTTC
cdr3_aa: CASSHPKDRGRNYGYTF

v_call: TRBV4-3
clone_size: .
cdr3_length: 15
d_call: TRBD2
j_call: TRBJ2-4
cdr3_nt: TGCGCCAGCAGCCAGGGGCTAGCGGGAGGTGACATTCAGTACTTC
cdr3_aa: CASSQGLAGGDIQYF

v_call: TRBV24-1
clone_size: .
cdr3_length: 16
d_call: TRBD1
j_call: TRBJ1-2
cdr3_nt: TGTGCCACCAGTGAGGGAGCAGGACAGGGGGAAGATGGCTACACCTTC
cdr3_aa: CATSEGAGQGEDGYTF

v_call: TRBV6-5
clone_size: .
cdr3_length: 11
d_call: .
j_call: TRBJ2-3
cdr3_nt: TGTGCCAGCAGATCGGGGTTGGCGCAGTATTTT
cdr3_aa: CASRSGLAQYF

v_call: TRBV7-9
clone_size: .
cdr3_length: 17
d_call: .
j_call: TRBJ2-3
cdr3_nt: TGTGCCAGCAGCTTACTGCTCAGGAGGGGCAGCACAGATACGCAGTATTTT
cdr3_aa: CASSLLLRRGSTDTQYF

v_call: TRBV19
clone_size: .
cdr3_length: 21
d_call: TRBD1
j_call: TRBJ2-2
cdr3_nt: TGTGCCAGTAGCTGGGACAGGGGGCGTGAGTGGAAATTAATGAACACCGGGGAGCTGTTTTTT
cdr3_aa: CASSWDRGREWKLMNTGELFF

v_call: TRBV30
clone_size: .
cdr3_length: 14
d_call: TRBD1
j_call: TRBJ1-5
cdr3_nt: TGTGCCTGGAGTGTACAAACAGGGGATCAGCCCCAGCATTTT
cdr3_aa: CAWSVQTGDQPQHF

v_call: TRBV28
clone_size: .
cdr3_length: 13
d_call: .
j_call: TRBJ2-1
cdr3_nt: TGTGCCAGCAGCCCCCCGGGGATCGATGAGCAGTTCTTC
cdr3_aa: CASSPPGIDEQFF

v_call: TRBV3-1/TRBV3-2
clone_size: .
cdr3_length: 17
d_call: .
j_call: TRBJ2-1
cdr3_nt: TGTGCCAGCAGCCAAGAGAGTTTAGCTTCTCGGCGGCATGAGCAGTTCTTC
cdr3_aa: CASSQESLASRRHEQFF

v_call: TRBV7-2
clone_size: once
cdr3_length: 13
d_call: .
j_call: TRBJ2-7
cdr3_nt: TGTGCCAGCAGCTTAGAGGGACTCCACGAGCAGTACTTC
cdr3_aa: CASSLEGLHEQYF